This T cell receptor (beta chain) is from a study of blood T cell repertoires in COVID-19. Study-level information: COVID-19 samples collected from the United States, Italy and Spain covered acute and convalescent phases.

The CDR3 covers 13 residues. The junction had 6 bases not matched to a gene; V was cut back by 8 bases and J by 2 bases. Germline V gene data show CDR1 as SQVTM and CDR2 as ANQGSEA. TCRdb's copy holds only in-frame clones and misses some; the assay was immunoSEQ multiplex PCR. The profile shows 99,000 or so clones, roughly 82% of them singletons. The chain uses TRBV29-1 and TRBJ2-7, with TRBD2 matching 10 bases. Sequenced sample: peripheral blood. This TCR was sampled from a man between 60 and 75 years old with acute or convalescent COVID-19. CDR3 amino acids: CSIRTSGTYEQYF. The CDR3 DNA reads as TGCAGCATCAGGACTAGCGGAACCTACGAGCAGTACTTC.